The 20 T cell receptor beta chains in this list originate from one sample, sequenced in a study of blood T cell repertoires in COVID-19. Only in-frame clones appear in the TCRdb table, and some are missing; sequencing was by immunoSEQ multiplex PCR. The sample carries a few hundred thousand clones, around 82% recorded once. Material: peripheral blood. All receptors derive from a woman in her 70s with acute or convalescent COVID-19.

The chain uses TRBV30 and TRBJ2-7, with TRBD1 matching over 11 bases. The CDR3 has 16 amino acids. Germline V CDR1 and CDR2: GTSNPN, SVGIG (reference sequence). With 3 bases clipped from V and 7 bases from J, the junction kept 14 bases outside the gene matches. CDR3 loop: CAWSLKRGQGVKEQYF. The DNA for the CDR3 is TGTGCCTGGAGCCTTAAGAGGGGACAGGGGGTTAAAGAGCAGTACTTC. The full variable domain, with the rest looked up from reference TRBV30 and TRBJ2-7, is SQTIHQWPATLVQPVGSPLSLECTVEGTSNPNLYWYRQAAGRGLQLLFYSVGIGQISSEVPQNLSASRPQDRQFILSSKKLLLSDSGFYLCAWSLKRGQGVKEQYFGPGTRLTVT.

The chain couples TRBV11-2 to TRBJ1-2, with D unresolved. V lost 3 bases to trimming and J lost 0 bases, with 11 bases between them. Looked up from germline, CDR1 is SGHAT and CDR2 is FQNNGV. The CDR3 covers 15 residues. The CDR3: CASSFTGTSNYGYTF. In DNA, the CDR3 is TGTGCCAGCAGCTTTACGGGAACGTCTAACTATGGCTACACCTTC.

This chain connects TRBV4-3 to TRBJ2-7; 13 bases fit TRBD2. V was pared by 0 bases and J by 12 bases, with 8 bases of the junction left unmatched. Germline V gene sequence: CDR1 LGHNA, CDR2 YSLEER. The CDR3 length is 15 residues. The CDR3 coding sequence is TGCGCCAGCAGCCAAGAGTCCGGGACTAGCGGGGTACGGTACTTC. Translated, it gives CASSQESGTSGVRYF.

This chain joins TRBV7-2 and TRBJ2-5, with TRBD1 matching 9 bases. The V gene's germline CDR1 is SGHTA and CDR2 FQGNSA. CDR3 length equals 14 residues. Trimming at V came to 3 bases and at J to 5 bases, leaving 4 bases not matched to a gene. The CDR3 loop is CASSFTGGAETQYF. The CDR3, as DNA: TGTGCCAGCAGCTTTACAGGGGGCGCTGAGACCCAGTACTTC. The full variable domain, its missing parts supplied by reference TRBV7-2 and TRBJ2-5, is GAGVSQSPSNKVTEKGKDVELRCDPISGHTALYWYRQSLGQGLEFLIYFQGNSAPDKSGLPSDRFSAERTGGSVSTLTIQRTQQEDSAVYLCASSFTGGAETQYFGPGTRLLVL.

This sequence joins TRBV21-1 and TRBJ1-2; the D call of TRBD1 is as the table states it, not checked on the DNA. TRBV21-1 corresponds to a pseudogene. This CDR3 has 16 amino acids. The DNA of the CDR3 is TGTGCCAGCAGCAAAGATTCCCCAGGGACTAACTATGGCTACACCTTC. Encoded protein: CASSKDSPGTNYGYTF.

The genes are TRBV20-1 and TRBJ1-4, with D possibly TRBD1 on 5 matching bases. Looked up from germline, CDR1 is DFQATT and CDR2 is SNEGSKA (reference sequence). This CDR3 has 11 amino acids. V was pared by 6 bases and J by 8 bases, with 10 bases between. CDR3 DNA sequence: TGCAGTGCCAAGAAGGGGGAAAAACTGTTTTTT. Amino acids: CSAKKGEKLFF.

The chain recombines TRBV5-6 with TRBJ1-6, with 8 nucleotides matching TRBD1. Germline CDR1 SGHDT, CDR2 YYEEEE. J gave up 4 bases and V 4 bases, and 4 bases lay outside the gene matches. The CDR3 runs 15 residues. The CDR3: CASSVRTGYNSPLHF. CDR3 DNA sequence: TGTGCCAGCAGCGTCAGGACAGGGTATAATTCACCCCTCCACTTT.

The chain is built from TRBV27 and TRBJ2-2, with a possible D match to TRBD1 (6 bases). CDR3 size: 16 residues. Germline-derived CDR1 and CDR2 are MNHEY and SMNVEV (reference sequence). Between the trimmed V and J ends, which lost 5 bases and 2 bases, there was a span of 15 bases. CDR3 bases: TGTGCCAGCAGTCCTATAGGGACACTTAACACCGGGGAGCTGTTTTTT. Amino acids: CASSPIGTLNTGELFF.

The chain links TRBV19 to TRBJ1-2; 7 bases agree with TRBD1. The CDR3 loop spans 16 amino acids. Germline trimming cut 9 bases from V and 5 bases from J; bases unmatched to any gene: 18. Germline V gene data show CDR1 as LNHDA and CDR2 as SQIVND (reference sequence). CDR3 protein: CASLRDSYQTFYGYTF. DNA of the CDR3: TGTGCCAGCCTCCGGGACAGTTATCAAACCTTTTATGGCTACACCTTC.

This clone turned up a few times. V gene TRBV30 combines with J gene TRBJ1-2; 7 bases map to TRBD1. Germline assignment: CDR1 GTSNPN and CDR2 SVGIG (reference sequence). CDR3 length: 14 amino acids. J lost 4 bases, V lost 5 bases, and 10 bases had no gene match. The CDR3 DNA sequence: TGTGCCTGGGGTTACGGGACAGCCTCCTATGGCTACACCTTC. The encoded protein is CAWGYGTASYGYTF.

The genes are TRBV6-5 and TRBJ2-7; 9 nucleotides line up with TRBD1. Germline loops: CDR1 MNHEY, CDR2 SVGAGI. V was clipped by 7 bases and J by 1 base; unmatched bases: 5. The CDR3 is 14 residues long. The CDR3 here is CASTRDRASYEQYF. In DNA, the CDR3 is TGTGCCAGCACCCGGGACAGGGCGTCCTACGAGCAGTACTTC.

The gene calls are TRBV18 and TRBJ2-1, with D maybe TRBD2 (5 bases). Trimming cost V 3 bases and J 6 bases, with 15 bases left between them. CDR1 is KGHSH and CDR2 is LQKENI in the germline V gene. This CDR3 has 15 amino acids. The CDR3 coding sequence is TGTGCCAGCTCACCTATGGCAGGCGGGTCCAATGAGCAGTTCTTC. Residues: CASSPMAGGSNEQFF.

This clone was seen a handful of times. Here the CDR3 DNA reads TGCGCCAGCAGCTTGGCTGGGGACTCTCTAAACACCGGGGAGCTGTTTTTT. Its protein product is CASSLAGDSLNTGELFF. The chain has TRBV5-1 and TRBJ2-2; D possibly corresponds to TRBD2 (6 bases). Between the trimmed V and J ends, which lost 0 bases and 2 bases, there was a span of 14 bases. This CDR3 has 17 residues. CDR1 SGHRS and CDR2 YFSETQ come from the germline V gene.

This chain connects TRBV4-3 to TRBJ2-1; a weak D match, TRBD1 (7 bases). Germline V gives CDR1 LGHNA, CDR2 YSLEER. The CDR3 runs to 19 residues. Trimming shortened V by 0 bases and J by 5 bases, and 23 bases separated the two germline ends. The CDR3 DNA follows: TGCGCCAGCAGCCAAGAAATGAGGGGGCGTATGGGGAGGAACAATGAGCAGTTCTTC. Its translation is CASSQEMRGRMGRNNEQFF.

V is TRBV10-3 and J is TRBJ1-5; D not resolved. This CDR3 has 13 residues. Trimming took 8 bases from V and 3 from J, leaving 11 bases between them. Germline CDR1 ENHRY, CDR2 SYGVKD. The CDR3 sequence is CAIATVINQPQHF. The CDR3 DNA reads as TGTGCCATCGCTACAGTAATCAATCAGCCCCAGCATTTT.

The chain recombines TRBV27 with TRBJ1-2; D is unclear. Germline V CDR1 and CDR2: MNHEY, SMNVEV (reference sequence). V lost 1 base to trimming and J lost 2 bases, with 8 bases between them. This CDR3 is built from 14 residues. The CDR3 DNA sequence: TGTGCCAGCAGTTTATTTGCGGGAAACTATGGCTACACCTTC. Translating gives CASSLFAGNYGYTF.

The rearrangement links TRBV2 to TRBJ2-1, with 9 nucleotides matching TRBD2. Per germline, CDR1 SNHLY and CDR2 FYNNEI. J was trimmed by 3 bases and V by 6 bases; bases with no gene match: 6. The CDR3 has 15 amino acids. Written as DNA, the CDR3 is TGTGCCAGCAGGACGGTAGCGGGGGACTACAATGAGCAGTTCTTC. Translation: CASRTVAGDYNEQFF.

CDR3 DNA: TGTGCCAGTAGTGTGAACAGGGGCTATGGCTACACCTTC. Translation gives CASSVNRGYGYTF. The gene calls are TRBV19 and TRBJ1-2; 7 bases fit TRBD1. V gave up 5 bases and J gave up 4 bases; unmatched junction bases: 4. The CDR3 length is 13 residues. The germline CDR1 and CDR2 sequences are LNHDA and SQIVND (reference sequence).

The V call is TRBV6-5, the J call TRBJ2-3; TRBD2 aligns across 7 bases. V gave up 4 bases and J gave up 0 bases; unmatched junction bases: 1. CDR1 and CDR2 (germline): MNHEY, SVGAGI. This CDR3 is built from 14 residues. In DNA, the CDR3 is TGTGCCAGCAGTTCGACTAGCAGCACAGATACGCAGTATTTT. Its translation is CASSSTSSTDTQYF.

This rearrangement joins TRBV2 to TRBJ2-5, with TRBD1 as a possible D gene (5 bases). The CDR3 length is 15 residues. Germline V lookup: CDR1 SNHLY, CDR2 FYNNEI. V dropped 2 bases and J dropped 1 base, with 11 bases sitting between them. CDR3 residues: CASSERLGRQETQYF. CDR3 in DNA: TGTGCCAGCAGTGAACGGCTGGGGCGCCAAGAGACCCAGTACTTC.